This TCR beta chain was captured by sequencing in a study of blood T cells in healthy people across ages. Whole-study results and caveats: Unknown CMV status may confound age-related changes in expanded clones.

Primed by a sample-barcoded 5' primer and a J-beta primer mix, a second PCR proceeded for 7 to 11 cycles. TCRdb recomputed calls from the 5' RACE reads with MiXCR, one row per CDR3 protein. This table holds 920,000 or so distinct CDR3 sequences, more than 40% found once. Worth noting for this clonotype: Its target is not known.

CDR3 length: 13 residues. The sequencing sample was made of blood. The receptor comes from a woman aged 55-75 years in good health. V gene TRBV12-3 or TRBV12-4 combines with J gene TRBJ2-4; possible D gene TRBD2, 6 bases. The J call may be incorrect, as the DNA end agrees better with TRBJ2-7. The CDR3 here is CASSLAGFHEQYF. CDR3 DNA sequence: TGTGCCAGCAGTTTGGCGGGGTTCCACGAGCAGTACTTC.